This T cell receptor (beta chain) was sequenced during a study of CD8 T cells in Susac syndrome. RNA, at roughly 0.45 to 1 ug, was reverse transcribed with random hexamers. Multiplex immunoSEQ PCR targeted 54 Vbeta and 13 Jbeta TCR beta segments. TCRdb recomputed calls from the immunoSEQ multiplex PCR reads with MiXCR, one row per CDR3 protein. Among about 190,000 distinct CDR3 sequences listed, more than 85% were seen once. CDR3 size: 14 residues. Deletions cut 7 bases from V and 2 bases from J, with 15 bases between. This chain connects TRBV12-3 or TRBV12-4 to TRBJ2-7, with TRBD2 as a possible D gene (6 bases). The source of this sequence is a human donor with Susac syndrome. Sequencing was carried out using CD8+ T cells from PBMCs. CDR3 sequence reads: CASTQSGGTYEQYF. DNA of the CDR3: TGTGCCAGCACCCAATCCGGAGGGACCTACGAGCAGTACTTC.